This T cell receptor (beta chain) was sequenced during a study of blood T cell repertoires in COVID-19 (dated by TCRdb to about 2020). With respect to the entire study: Collaborator samples came from the United States, Italy and Spain and covered acute and convalescent phases of COVID-19. Samples were obtained from the ongoing ImmuneRACE study (first 160 participants) and from over a thousand subjects provided by 6 global collaborators. The dataset comprised deeply sampled blood TCRbeta repertoires from subjects exposed to, actively infected with, or recovered from COVID-19. Where available, HLA class I and class II types were obtained from metadata supplied by the sample provider rather than from assay-based typing. The repertoires were made available in a free public database intended to serve as a resource for research on the immune response to SARS-CoV-2. The prospective study material was composed of cDNA or gDNA derived from T cells, B-cell-depleted T cells, or PBMCs. A de-identified subject ID, COVID-19 status, age in years and sex were almost always included in the sample metadata. The paper as a whole reports these results and caveats: The amount of clinical and demographic metadata varied by source and participant and was provided uncurated.

TCRbeta CDR3 regions were amplified from genomic DNA using the immunoSEQ Assay, a bias-controlled multiplex PCR. The authors' pipeline ran thus. Within the assay, amplification of reference gene primers was used to estimate how many nucleated cells each sample contained. Sequence reads were collapsed and filtered to measure the absolute abundance of every unique TCRbeta CDR3 rearrangement. Productive Simpson clonality was computed per sample as the square root of Simpson's diversity index over productive rearrangements. TCRdb's version of the immuneACCESS table is confined to in-frame rearrangements and falls short of the full clone set. An unresolved V gene accounts for under half of the shortfall where checked; the remainder is of unknown origin. V and J calls and clone size are given by that table; D and trimming were obtained from the DNA. Counted in this sample were approximately 300,000 clones; 75% to 90% of them appeared once. Of the sample, about 4.6% is held by the ten largest clones.

This clone has only a few counts. The target of this receptor is not known. Base qualities were left out, and no much larger clone turns up one base away. CDR1 SGHRS and CDR2 YFSETQ are derived from the germline V gene. The CDR3 spans 14 residues, from the cysteine through the phenylalanine. Only CDR3 DNA remains: 42 bases, in frame from the first base. V drops 2 bases and J drops 4 bases, leaving 11 bases in between. Collaborating institutions collected whole blood in K2EDTA tubes following their own protocols. For TCRbeta analysis, collaborators shipped samples in one of three forms: frozen whole blood, isolated PBMCs, or DNA extracted from either of those sample types.

The sequencing sample was made of peripheral blood. The chain couples TRBV5-1 to TRBJ2-3; D gene: possibly TRBD2, on 6 matching bases. This receptor was identified in a man aged 40-49 years with acute or convalescent COVID-19. CDR3 region: CASSLSGWADTQYF. The DNA sequence is given as TGCGCCAGCAGCTTAAGCGGGTGGGCAGATACGCAGTATTTT.